The rows below give T cell receptor beta chains drawn from one sample of a study of T cell repertoires in cytomegalovirus infection. TCRdb itself ran the reads through MiXCR, one entry per CDR3 protein. Among roughly 300,000 distinct CDR3 sequences listed, over 7.5% were seen once. Material: PBMCs. The source of these receptors is a human donor in good health (CMV status not recorded). Some clones in this sample may be carry-over from other donors' samples. Each CDR3 is given with its conserved first and last residue. A D gene is named only where the DNA matches it firmly. Clone size is shown for a subset of rows, as once, few, many or a class of expanded clone.

17	TRBV6-8	-	TRBJ2-1	TRBD2	TGTGCCAGCAGTCCCCGGAACCTAGCGGGTGGGGCAGGAGAGCAGTTCTTC	CASSPRNLAGGAGEQFF
13	TRBV15	few	TRBJ2-7	-	TGTGCCACCAAAACGGATAACTCTTTTGAGCAGTACTTC	CATKTDNSFEQYF
12	TRBV28	-	TRBJ1-1	-	TGTGCCAGCAGACTCAAATACACTGAAGCTTTCTTT	CASRLKYTEAFF
14	TRBV7-3	many	TRBJ2-2	-	TGTGCCAGCAGCTCGGGGACTCTCACCGGGGAGCTGTTTTTT	CASSSGTLTGELFF
15	TRBV7-2	-	TRBJ2-1	-	TGTGCCAGCAAACCCCTACAGGTTATGAGCAATGAGCAGTTCTTC	CASKPLQVMSNEQFF
12	TRBV7-2	many	TRBJ2-7	-	TGTGCCAGCAGCTTCCGTAGTCGCGAGCAGTACTTC	CASSFRSREQYF
16	TRBV7-2	many	TRBJ2-5	TRBD2	TGTGCCAGCAGCCGTACTAGCGGGAGTTCCGGAGAGACCCAGTACTTC	CASSRTSGSSGETQYF
13	TRBV20-1	-	TRBJ2-3	TRBD2	TGCAGTGCTACGAGGGAGGGCCTGGATACGCAGTATTTT	CSATREGLDTQYF
14	TRBV7-8	many	TRBJ2-1	-	TGTGCCAGCAGCTTACCGGGGCCCTACAATGAGCAGTTCTTC	CASSLPGPYNEQFF
15	TRBV7-2	many	TRBJ2-1	TRBD2	TGTGCCAGCAGCTTAGCGGGACTAGCGTACAATGAGCAGTTCTTC	CASSLAGLAYNEQFF
14	TRBV29-1	-	TRBJ2-1	-	TGCAGCGTTGAGGTGCCCCGGGACACTCAGGAGCAGTTCTTC	CSVEVPRDTQEQFF
15	TRBV29-1	-	TRBJ2-3	-	TGCAGCGTTGAAGATCGGCGGGGTGGCACAGATACGCAGTATTTT	CSVEDRRGGTDTQYF
17	TRBV7-7	many	TRBJ2-5	-	TGTGCCAGCAGCCGTGGGTTCGGGGCGGTGGACCAAGAGACCCAGTACTTC	CASSRGFGAVDQETQYF
13	TRBV28	-	TRBJ1-1	TRBD1	TGTGCCAGCAGCTGGGACAGGGGGGCTGAAGCTTTCTTT	CASSWDRGAEAFF
15	TRBV6-1	-	TRBJ1-1	-	TGTGCCAGCAGCCGGACCCGGAGGTGGAACACTGAAGCTTTCTTT	CASSRTRRWNTEAFF
18	TRBV7-2	many	TRBJ2-1	TRBD1	TGTGCCAGCAGCTTAGTCGAGTTGGGGACAGGGGTGGGTAATGAGCAGTTCTTC	CASSLVELGTGVGNEQFF
16	TRBV25-1	-	TRBJ2-1	TRBD2	TGTGCCAGCGTGGAGGCATTTGGGCGGGGGTACAATGAGCAGTTCTTC	CASVEAFGRGYNEQFF
17	TRBV7-3	few	TRBJ2-1	-	TGTGCCAGCAGCTTATTTGTAGGCGGGGACAGTAACAATGAGCAGTTCTTC	CASSLFVGGDSNNEQFF
15	TRBV7-3	many	TRBJ1-1	-	TGTGCCAGCAGCCCCTACCCGGGACAAGGCACTGAAGCTTTCTTT	CASSPYPGQGTEAFF
15	TRBV10-3	many	TRBJ2-5	TRBD1	TGTGCCATCGGCAGGGACAGCCAAAATTCGCGGACCCAGTACTTC	CAIGRDSQNSRTQYF
15	TRBV6-1	-	TRBJ2-7	TRBD1	TGTGCCAGCAGTCCTACAGGGGAGTATATCTACGAGCAGTACTTC	CASSPTGEYIYEQYF
15	TRBV7-3	few	TRBJ2-3	-	TGTGCCAGCAGCTTAAGGTGGGGGGGCACAGATACGCAGTATTTT	CASSLRWGGTDTQYF
17	TRBV20-1	-	TRBJ2-6	TRBD1	TGCAGTGCTAGATCAGTACAGGGGGCCTCAGGGGCCAACGTCCTGACTTTC	CSARSVQGASGANVLTF
14	TRBV7-2	many	TRBJ2-7	TRBD1	TGTGCCAGCAGCTTAAACAGGGGTGCGTACGAGCAGTACTTC	CASSLNRGAYEQYF
16	TRBV6-2/TRBV6-3	many	TRBJ2-2	TRBD2	TGTGCCAGCAGTTACGGCGGGACTAGCTGGAGCGGGGAGCTGTTTTTT	CASSYGGTSWSGELFF
19	TRBV7-9	many	TRBJ2-2	TRBD2	TGTGCCAGCAGCTCTCGACTAGCGGGAGTATCGCCGAACACCGGGGAGCTGTTTTTT	CASSSRLAGVSPNTGELFF
11	TRBV10-3	-	TRBJ2-3	-	TGTGCCATCACAGACACAGATACGCAGTATTTT	CAITDTDTQYF
16	TRBV15	few	TRBJ1-1	-	TGTGCCACCAGCAGAGCGGACAGCCCATGGAACACTGAAGCTTTCTTT	CATSRADSPWNTEAFF
16	TRBV7-8	many	TRBJ1-6	-	TGTGCCAGCAGCTTAGTGGGGAGATCCTATAATTCACCCCTCCACTTT	CASSLVGRSYNSPLHF
13	TRBV28	-	TRBJ1-2	-	TGTGCCAGCAGTTTCACAGGGAGGCACGGCTACACCTTC	CASSFTGRHGYTF
14	TRBV19	once	TRBJ2-2	TRBD2	TGTGCCATCGCTGGGGAGGGCCTCACCGGGGAGCTGTTTTTT	CAIAGEGLTGELFF
17	TRBV15	-	TRBJ2-3	TRBD2	TGTGCCACCAGCAGAGTTCCTAGCGGGAGCTCCACAGATACGCAGTATTTT	CATSRVPSGSSTDTQYF
15	TRBV20-1	-	TRBJ1-5	-	TGCAGTGCTAGAGAACGGGCGGCGAGCAATCAGCCCCAGCATTTT	CSARERAASNQPQHF
15	TRBV28	few	TRBJ2-1	TRBD2	TGTGCCAGCAGTCCTTCTAGCGGGAGGGGTAATGAGCAGTTCTTC	CASSPSSGRGNEQFF
15	TRBV11-2	few	TRBJ1-3	-	TGTGCCAGCAGCCCCCAGCCGAGGGCTGGAAACACCATATATTTT	CASSPQPRAGNTIYF
16	TRBV7-3	-	TRBJ2-2	TRBD2	TGTGCCAGCAGCTCACTAGCGGGGGGGCTTGGCGGGGAGCTGTTTTTT	CASSSLAGGLGGELFF
14	TRBV7-2	-	TRBJ1-5	TRBD1	TGTGCCAGCAGCTTAGCACAGGGGAATCAGCCCCAGCATTTT	CASSLAQGNQPQHF
17	TRBV7-2	many	TRBJ2-1	TRBD2	TGTGCCAGCAGCTTAAGACTAGCGGGGCCGGCGGGGAATGAGCAGTTCTTC	CASSLRLAGPAGNEQFF
14	TRBV7-8	few	TRBJ2-7	-	TGTGCCAGCAGCTTAAGGCCACTTGGCTACGAGCAGTACTTC	CASSLRPLGYEQYF
14	TRBV6-2/TRBV6-3	many	TRBJ1-1	-	TGTGCCAGCAGTTACCCCGGGCAAAACACTGAAGCTTTCTTT	CASSYPGQNTEAFF
18	TRBV7-2	-	TRBJ2-7	TRBD2	TGTGCCAGCAGCTTAGCGCGGACTAGCGGGAGCATTACGTACGAGCAGTACTTC	CASSLARTSGSITYEQYF
15	TRBV12-3/TRBV12-4	few	TRBJ2-4	-	TGTGCCAGCAGCCGTGGGGCGTTAGCCAAAAACATTCAGTACTTC	CASSRGALAKNIQYF
13	TRBV4-3	many	TRBJ1-1	-	TGCGCCAGCAGCCGGGCCTTGAACACTGAAGCTTTCTTT	CASSRALNTEAFF
12	TRBV30	few	TRBJ2-7	-	TGTGCCTGGAACGTGGCTAGCGCTGAGCAGTACTTC	CAWNVASAEQYF
14	TRBV27	-	TRBJ1-1	-	TGTGCCAGCAGTGACATACGAGAGAACACTGAAGCTTTCTTT	CASSDIRENTEAFF
15	TRBV12-3/TRBV12-4	many	TRBJ1-5	-	TGTGCCAGCAGCCAGGGCACCCTTCTCGGGCAGCCCCAGCATTTT	CASSQGTLLGQPQHF
15	TRBV7-2	few	TRBJ2-1	-	TGTGCCAGCAGCTTGGTCGATACCTCCTACAATGAGCAGTTCTTC	CASSLVDTSYNEQFF
14	TRBV23-1	-	TRBJ2-7	TRBD1	TGCGCCAGCAGTCAACCGGGACAGATCTACGAGCAGTACTTC	CASSQPGQIYEQYF
14	TRBV6-2/TRBV6-3	many	TRBJ1-1	-	TGTGCCAGCAGCTCAAACTATCCCGGGACTGAAGCTTTCTTT	CASSSNYPGTEAFF
13	TRBV9	many	TRBJ2-7	-	TGTGCCAGCAGCGTAGACGGGTTGGAAGAGCAGTACTTC	CASSVDGLEEQYF
15	TRBV4-2	few	TRBJ2-1	TRBD2	TGTGCCAGCAGCCGGACTAGCGGGAGGGAACGGGAGCAGTTCTTC	CASSRTSGREREQFF
13	TRBV20-1	-	TRBJ1-2	-	TGCAGTGCTAGAGCCGGGGGCTCGGAGGGCTACACCTTC	CSARAGGSEGYTF
14	TRBV6-1	-	TRBJ1-2	-	TGTGCCAGCAGTGGGGGCGACAGGTTATATGGCTACACCTTC	CASSGGDRLYGYTF
18	TRBV5-5	-	TRBJ2-4	TRBD1	TGTGCCAGCAGCCTACAAACCCGGGACAGGGTGGTCAAAAACATTCAGTACTTC	CASSLQTRDRVVKNIQYF